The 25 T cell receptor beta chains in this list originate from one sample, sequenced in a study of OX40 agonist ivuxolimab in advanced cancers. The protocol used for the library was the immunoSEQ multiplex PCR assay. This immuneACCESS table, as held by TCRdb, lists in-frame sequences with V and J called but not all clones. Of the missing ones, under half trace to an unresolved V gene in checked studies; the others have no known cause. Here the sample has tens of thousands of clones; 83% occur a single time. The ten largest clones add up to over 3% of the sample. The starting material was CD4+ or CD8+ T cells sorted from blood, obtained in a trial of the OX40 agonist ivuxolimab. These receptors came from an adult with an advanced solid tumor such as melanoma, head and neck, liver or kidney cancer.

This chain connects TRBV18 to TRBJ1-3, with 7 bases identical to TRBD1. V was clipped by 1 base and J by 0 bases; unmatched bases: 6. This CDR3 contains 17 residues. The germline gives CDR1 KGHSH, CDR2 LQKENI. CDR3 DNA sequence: TGTGCCAGCTCACCACGTGGACAGGCGAGCTCTGGAAACACCATATATTTT. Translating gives CASSPRGQASSGNTIYF. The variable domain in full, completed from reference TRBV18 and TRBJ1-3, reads NAGVMQNPRHLVRRRGQEARLRCSPMKGHSHVYWYRQLPEEGLKFMVYLQKENIIDESGMPKERFSAEFPKEGPSILRIQQVVRGDSAAYFCASSPRGQASSGNTIYFGEGSWLTVV.

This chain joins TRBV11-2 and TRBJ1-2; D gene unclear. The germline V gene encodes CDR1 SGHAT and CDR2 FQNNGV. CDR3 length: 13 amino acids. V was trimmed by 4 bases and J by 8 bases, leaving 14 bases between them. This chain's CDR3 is CASSSNVVGGYTF. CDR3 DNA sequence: TGTGCCAGCAGCTCTAACGTGGTTGGAGGCTACACCTTC.

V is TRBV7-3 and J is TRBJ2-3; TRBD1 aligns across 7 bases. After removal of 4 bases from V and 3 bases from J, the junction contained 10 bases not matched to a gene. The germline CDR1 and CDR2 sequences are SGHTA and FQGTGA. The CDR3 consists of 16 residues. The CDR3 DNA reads TGTGCCAGCAGCTCGTCCGAGACAGGGTCTACAGATACGCAGTATTTT. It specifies CASSSSETGSTDTQYF.

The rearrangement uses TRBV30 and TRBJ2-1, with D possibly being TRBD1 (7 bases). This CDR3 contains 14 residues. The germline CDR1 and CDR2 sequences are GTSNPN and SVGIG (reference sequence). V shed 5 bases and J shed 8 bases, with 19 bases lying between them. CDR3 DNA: TGTGCCTGGGCTCAGGGGGACTTTAGCCATGAGCAGTTCTTC. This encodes CAWAQGDFSHEQFF. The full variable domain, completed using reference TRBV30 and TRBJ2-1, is SQTIHQWPATLVQPVGSPLSLECTVEGTSNPNLYWYRQAAGRGLQLLFYSVGIGQISSEVPQNLSASRPQDRQFILSSKKLLLSDSGFYLCAWAQGDFSHEQFFGPGTRLTVL.

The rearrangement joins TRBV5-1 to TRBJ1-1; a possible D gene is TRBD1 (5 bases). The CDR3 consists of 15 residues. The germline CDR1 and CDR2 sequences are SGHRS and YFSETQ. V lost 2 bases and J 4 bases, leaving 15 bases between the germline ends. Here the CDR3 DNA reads TGCGCCAGCAGCTTCCTTGATCGGGACGCCACTGAAGCTTTCTTT. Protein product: CASSFLDRDATEAFF.

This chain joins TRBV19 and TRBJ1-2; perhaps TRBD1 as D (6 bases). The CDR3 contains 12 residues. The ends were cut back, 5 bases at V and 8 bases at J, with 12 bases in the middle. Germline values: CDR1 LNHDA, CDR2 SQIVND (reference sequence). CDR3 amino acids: CASSGNTGGYTF. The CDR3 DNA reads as TGTGCCAGTAGTGGAAATACAGGGGGCTACACCTTC.

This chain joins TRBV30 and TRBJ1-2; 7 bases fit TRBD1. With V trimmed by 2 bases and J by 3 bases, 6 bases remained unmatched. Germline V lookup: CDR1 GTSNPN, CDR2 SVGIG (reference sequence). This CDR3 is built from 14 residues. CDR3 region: CAWSLGGQDYGYTF. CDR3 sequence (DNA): TGTGCCTGGAGTCTGGGAGGACAGGACTATGGCTACACCTTC.

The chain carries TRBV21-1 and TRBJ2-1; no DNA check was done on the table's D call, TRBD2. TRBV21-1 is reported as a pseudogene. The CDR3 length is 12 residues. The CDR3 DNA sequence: TGTGCCAGCAGCAAAGCCCCGGATGAGCAGTTCTTC. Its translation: CASSKAPDEQFF.

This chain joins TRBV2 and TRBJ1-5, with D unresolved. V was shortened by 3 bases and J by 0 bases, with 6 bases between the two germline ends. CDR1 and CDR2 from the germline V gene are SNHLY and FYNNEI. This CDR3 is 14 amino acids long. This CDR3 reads CASSDDTSNQPQHF. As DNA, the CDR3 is TGTGCCAGCAGTGATGACACTAGCAATCAGCCCCAGCATTTT.

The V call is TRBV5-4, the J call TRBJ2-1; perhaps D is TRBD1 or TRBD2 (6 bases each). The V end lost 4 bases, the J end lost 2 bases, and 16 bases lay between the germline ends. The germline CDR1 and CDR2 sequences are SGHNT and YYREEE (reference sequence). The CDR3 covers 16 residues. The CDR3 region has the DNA TGTGCCAGCAGCCCGGGGGCCGCGGCCCCCTACAATGAGCAGTTCTTC. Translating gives CASSPGAAAPYNEQFF.

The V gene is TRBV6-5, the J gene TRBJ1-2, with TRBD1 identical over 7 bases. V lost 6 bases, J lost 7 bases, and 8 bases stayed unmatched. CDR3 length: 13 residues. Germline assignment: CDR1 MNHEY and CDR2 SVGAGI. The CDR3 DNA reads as TGTGCCAGCAGGACCGACAGGGTACTTGGCTACACCTTC. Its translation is CASRTDRVLGYTF.

The CDR3 region is CASSASQGPRGNTIYF. CDR3 DNA sequence: TGCGCCAGCAGCGCATCTCAGGGTCCCCGAGGAAACACCATATATTTT. The chain joins TRBV5-1 to TRBJ1-3, with TRBD1 as a possible D gene (5 bases). This CDR3 region has 16 residues. From germline, CDR1 is SGHRS and CDR2 YFSETQ. Trimming shortened V by 4 bases and J by 4 bases, and 18 bases separated the two germline ends.

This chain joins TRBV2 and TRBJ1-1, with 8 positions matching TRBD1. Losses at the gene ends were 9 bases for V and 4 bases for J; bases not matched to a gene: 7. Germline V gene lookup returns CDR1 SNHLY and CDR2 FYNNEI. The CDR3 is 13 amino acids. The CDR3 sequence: CASRQGRGTEAFF. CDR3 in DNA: TGTGCCAGTAGACAGGGGAGAGGCACTGAAGCTTTCTTT.

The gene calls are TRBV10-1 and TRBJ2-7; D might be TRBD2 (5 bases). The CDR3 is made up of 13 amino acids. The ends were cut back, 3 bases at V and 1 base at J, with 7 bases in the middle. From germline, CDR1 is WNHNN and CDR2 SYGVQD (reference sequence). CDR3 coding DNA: TGCGCCAGCAGTGAAAGCGGATCCTACGAGCAGTACTTC. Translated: CASSESGSYEQYF.

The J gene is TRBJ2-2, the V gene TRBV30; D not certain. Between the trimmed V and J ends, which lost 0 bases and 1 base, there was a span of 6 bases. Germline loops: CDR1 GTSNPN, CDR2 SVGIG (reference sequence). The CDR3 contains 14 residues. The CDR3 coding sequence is TGTGCCTGGAGTGTGGGCGGGAACACCGGGGAGCTGTTTTTT. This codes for CAWSVGGNTGELFF.

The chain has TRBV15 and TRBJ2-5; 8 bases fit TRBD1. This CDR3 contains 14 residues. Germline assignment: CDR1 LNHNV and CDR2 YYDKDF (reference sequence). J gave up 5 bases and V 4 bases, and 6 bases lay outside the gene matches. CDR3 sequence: CATSIRTGKETQYF. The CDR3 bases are TGTGCCACCAGCATAAGGACAGGGAAGGAGACCCAGTACTTC.

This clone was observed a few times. CDR3 coding DNA: TGTGCCAGCAGCTTAGATTGGGCAGGGGCCTACGAGCAGTACTTC. This gives the protein CASSLDWAGAYEQYF. The chain couples TRBV11-2 to TRBJ2-7; tentatively, D is TRBD1 (6 bases). The CDR3 contains 15 residues. V was clipped by 0 bases and J by 2 bases, with 11 bases between them. The germline gives CDR1 SGHAT, CDR2 FQNNGV.

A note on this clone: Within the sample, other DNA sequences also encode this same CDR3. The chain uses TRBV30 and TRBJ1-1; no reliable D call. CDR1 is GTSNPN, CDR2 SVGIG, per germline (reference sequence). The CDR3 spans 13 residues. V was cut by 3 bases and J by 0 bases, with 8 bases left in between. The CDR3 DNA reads TGTGCCTGGAGCAGGACGGTGAACACTGAAGCTTTCTTT. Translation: CAWSRTVNTEAFF.

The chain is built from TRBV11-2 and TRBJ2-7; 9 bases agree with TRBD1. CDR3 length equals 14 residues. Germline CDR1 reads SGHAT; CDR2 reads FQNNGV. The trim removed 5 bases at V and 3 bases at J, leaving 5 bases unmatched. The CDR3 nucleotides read TGTGCCAGCAGCCCCTCGACAGGGGGCTACGAGCAGTACTTC. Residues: CASSPSTGGYEQYF.

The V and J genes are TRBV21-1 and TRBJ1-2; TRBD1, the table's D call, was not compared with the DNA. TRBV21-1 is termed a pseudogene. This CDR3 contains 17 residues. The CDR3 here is CASSRTGTGPRDYGYTF. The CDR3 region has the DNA TGTGCCAGCAGCAGAACCGGGACAGGGCCTCGGGACTATGGCTACACCTTC.

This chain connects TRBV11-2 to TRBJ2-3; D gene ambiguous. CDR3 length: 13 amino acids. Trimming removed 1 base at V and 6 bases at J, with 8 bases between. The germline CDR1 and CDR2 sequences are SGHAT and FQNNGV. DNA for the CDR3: TGTGCCAGCAGCTTAGTGACGTCCGATACGCAGTATTTT. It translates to CASSLVTSDTQYF. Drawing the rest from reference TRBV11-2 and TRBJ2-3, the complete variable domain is EAGVAQSPRYKIIEKRQSVAFWCNPISGHATLYWYQQILGQGPKLLIQFQNNGVVDDSQLPKDRFSAERLKGVDSTLKIQPAKLEDSAVYLCASSLVTSDTQYFGPGTRLTVL.

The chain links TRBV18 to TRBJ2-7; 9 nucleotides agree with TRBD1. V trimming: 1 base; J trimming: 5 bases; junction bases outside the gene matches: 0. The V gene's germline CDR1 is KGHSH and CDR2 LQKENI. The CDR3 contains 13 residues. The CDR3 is CASSPRQGDEQYF. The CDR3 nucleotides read TGTGCCAGCTCACCACGACAGGGGGACGAGCAGTACTTC.

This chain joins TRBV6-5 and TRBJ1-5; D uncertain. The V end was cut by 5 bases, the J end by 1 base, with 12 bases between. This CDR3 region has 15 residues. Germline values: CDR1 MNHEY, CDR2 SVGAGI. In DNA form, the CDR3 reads TGTGCCAGCAGTAGAACCGGCAGAAGCAATCAGCCCCAGCATTTT. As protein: CASSRTGRSNQPQHF.

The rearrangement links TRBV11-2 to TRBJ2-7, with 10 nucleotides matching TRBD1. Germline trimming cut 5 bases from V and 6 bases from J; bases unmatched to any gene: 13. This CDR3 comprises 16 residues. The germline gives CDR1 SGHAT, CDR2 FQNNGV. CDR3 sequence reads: CASSSYEGQGSSEQYF. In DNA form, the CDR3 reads TGTGCCAGCAGCAGCTATGAGGGACAGGGGAGTTCCGAGCAGTACTTC.

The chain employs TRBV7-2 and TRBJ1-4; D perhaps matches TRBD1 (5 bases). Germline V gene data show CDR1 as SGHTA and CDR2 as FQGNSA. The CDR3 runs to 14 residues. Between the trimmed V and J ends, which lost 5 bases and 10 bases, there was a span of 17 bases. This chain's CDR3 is CASSPQGSSGKLFF. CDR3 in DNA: TGTGCCAGCAGCCCCCAGGGTTCAAGTGGAAAACTGTTTTTT.